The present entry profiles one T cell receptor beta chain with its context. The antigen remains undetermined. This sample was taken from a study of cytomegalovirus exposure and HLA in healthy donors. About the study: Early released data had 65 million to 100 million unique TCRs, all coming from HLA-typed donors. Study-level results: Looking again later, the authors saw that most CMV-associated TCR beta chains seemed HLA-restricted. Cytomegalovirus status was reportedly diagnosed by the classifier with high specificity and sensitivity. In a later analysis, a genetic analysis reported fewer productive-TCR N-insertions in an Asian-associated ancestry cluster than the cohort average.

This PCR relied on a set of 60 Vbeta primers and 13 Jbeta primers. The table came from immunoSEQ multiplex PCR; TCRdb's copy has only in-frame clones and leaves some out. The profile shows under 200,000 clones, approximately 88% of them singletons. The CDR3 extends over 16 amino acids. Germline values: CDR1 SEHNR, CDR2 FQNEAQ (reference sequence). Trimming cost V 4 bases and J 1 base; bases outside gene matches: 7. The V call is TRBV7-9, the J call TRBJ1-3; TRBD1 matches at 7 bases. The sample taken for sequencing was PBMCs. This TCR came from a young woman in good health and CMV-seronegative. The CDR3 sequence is CASSSPGQSSGNTIYF. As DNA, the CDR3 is TGTGCCAGCAGCTCCCCGGGACAGTCGTCTGGAAACACCATATATTTT.